Given below is one TCR beta chain in context. Its antigen is currently unknown. This CDR3 comprises 15 residues. Per germline, CDR1 SNHLY and CDR2 FYNNEI. V was clipped by 6 bases and J by 7 bases; unmatched bases: 6. The source of the sample is a study of cytomegalovirus exposure and HLA in healthy donors. Study as a whole: Drawn from HLA-typed donors, around 85 million unique TCRs were held in an early data release.

With 60 Vbeta and 13 Jbeta primers, the PCR was carried out. The repertoire was sequenced with immunoSEQ multiplex PCR; TCRdb's copy has only in-frame clones and lacks some. The table includes some 150,000 clones, approximately 79% detected once. Study-level points and caveats: Trimming of TCR beta V- and J-genes showed a link, identified in a later analysis, to a missense DCLRE1C variant. What TCR beta sequences reportedly achieved was accurate prediction of HLA-A and HLA-B alleles in most subjects.

Sample: PBMCs. The genes are TRBV2 and TRBJ2-7, with 16 bases identical to TRBD2. The TCR sequence derives from a man aged 55 to 70 in good health and CMV-seronegative. This chain's CDR3 is CASSGTSGRAGEQYF. CDR3 DNA sequence: TGTGCCAGCAGCGGGACTAGCGGGAGGGCCGGGGAGCAGTACTTC.